Shown below are 32 T cell receptor beta chains from a single sample sequenced in a study of shared clonotypes between healthy human individuals. Selected positively for CCR7 and CD45RO-negative, naive CD8 cells excluded terminally differentiated effector memory CD45RA+ cells. Assay: immunoSEQ multiplex PCR; the TCRdb copy retains only in-frame clones and omits some. The table lists millions of clones, approximately 95% of them singletons, with about 1.1% in the top ten. Specimen: naive CD8+ T cells sorted from blood. The receptor source for this set is a man aged 18 to 29 in good health.

This clone was seen once. This sequence joins TRBV5-1 and TRBJ2-5; 9 nucleotides line up with TRBD2. This CDR3 has 16 amino acids. Trimming took 4 bases from V and 3 from J; bases not matched to a gene: 10. Germline CDR1 SGHRS, CDR2 YFSETQ. CDR3 sequence (DNA): TGCGCCAGCAGCGCATCACTAGCGGGTTTCAAAGAGACCCAGTACTTC. Translating gives CASSASLAGFKETQYF.

The chain couples TRBV23-1 to TRBJ1-2; D is unresolved. TRBV23-1 counts as an open reading frame of uncertain function. Deletions cut 4 bases from V and 5 bases from J, with 5 bases between. The CDR3 runs to 11 residues. In DNA, the CDR3 is TGCGCCAGCAGTCCGGGGTATGGCTACACCTTC. Translating it yields CASSPGYGYTF.

J is TRBJ2-7 and V is TRBV5-4; no firm D call. CDR1 SGHNT and CDR2 YYREEE come from the germline V gene (reference sequence). V was pared by 0 bases and J by 2 bases, with 12 bases between. CDR3 length: 15 residues. Written as DNA, the CDR3 is TGTGCCAGCAGCTTGGCTGCGCGTCCTCCCTACGAGCAGTACTTC. Amino acid sequence: CASSLAARPPYEQYF.

This sequence joins TRBV9 and TRBJ2-1; 13 nucleotides agree with TRBD2. The V gene end was trimmed by 3 bases and the J gene end by 10 bases; junction bases not matched to a gene: 10. Germline V gene sequence: CDR1 SGDLS, CDR2 YYNGEE. The CDR3 is 16 residues long. CDR3 coding DNA: TGTGCCAGCAGCGCCGGACTAGCGGGAGCAAGAGAGGAGCAGTTCTTC. Amino acid sequence: CASSAGLAGAREEQFF. Filled out from reference TRBV9 and TRBJ2-1, the complete variable domain reads DSGVTQTPKHLITATGQRVTLRCSPRSGDLSVYWYQQSLDQGLQFLIQYYNGEERAKGNILERFSAQQFPDLHSELNLSSLELGDSALYFCASSAGLAGAREEQFFGPGTRLTVL.

The rearrangement links TRBV5-1 to TRBJ2-3, with 8 bases matching TRBD2. CDR1 and CDR2 (germline): SGHRS, YFSETQ. The CDR3 is made up of 18 amino acids. V lost 7 bases and J lost 2; bases outside the gene matches: 18. CDR3 in DNA: TGCGCCAGCCGATTTAAGGTTTGGGCGGGAGGCTCCACAGATACGCAGTATTTT. Encoded protein: CASRFKVWAGGSTDTQYF.

The chain has TRBV28 and TRBJ1-2; TRBD1 matches 7 bases. The CDR3 loop spans 17 amino acids. V trimming: 5 bases; J trimming: 4 bases; junction bases outside the gene matches: 16. Germline loops: CDR1 MDHEN, CDR2 SYDVKM. The CDR3 DNA reads as TGTGCCAGCAGTCTCACCGGCTTAGGACAGGTCCCCTATGGCTACACCTTC. This sequence encodes CASSLTGLGQVPYGYTF.

V gene TRBV9 combines with J gene TRBJ1-3; 9 bases match TRBD1. Germline CDR1 SGDLS, CDR2 YYNGEE. V shed 3 bases, J shed 1 base, and the junction held 2 bases outside the gene matches. The CDR3 length is 15 residues. In DNA form, the CDR3 reads TGTGCCAGCAGCGCCGGACAGGGGTCTGGAAACACCATATATTTT. It is translated as CASSAGQGSGNTIYF.

The chain recombines TRBV19 with TRBJ1-1; TRBD1 is a possible D gene (5 bases). Trimming cost V 1 base and J 0 bases, with 9 bases left between them. The CDR3 is 15 amino acids. CDR1 and CDR2 from the germline V gene are LNHDA and SQIVND (reference sequence). CDR3 nucleotide sequence: TGTGCCAGTAGTATAGGACAGATGATGAACACTGAAGCTTTCTTT. It is translated as CASSIGQMMNTEAFF.

The J gene is TRBJ2-2, the V gene TRBV30, with 8 bases aligning to TRBD2. CDR1 GTSNPN and CDR2 SVGIG come from the germline V gene (reference sequence). The V segment lost 4 bases and the J segment 1 base; nucleotides outside the gene matches: 2. This CDR3 is 14 amino acids long. CDR3 DNA sequence: TGTGCCTGGAACGCGGGGGGGAACACCGGGGAGCTGTTTTTT. It encodes CAWNAGGNTGELFF.

This clone was detected once. The J gene is TRBJ2-7, the V gene TRBV19; the D gene is possibly TRBD1 (5 bases). V lost 0 bases and J 5 bases, leaving 11 bases between the germline ends. CDR1 LNHDA and CDR2 SQIVND come from the germline V gene (reference sequence). The CDR3 spans 14 residues. The CDR3 coding sequence is TGTGCCAGTAGTATAGATCTATCGACAGACGAGCAGTACTTC. Translating gives CASSIDLSTDEQYF.

V and J are TRBV7-2 and TRBJ2-7, with D maybe TRBD1 (5 bases). The CDR3 is 13 residues long. Germline loops: CDR1 SGHTA, CDR2 FQGNSA. V dropped 4 bases and J dropped 2 bases, with 9 bases sitting between them. CDR3 sequence: CASSSTGAYEQYF. Written as DNA, the CDR3 is TGTGCCAGCAGCTCAACAGGCGCCTACGAGCAGTACTTC. The full variable domain, completed using reference TRBV7-2 and TRBJ2-7, is GAGVSQSPSNKVTEKGKDVELRCDPISGHTALYWYRQSLGQGLEFLIYFQGNSAPDKSGLPSDRFSAERTGGSVSTLTIQRTQQEDSAVYLCASSSTGAYEQYFGPGTRLTVT.

A single count supports this clone. This sample also contains other DNA sequences that code for the same CDR3. The J gene is TRBJ2-2, the V gene TRBV2; 15 positions agree with TRBD2. V shed 6 bases, J shed 3 bases, and the junction held 5 bases outside the gene matches. The CDR3 loop spans 17 amino acids. Germline V gene sequence: CDR1 SNHLY, CDR2 FYNNEI. CDR3 sequence: CASSEGLAGGYTGELFF. The CDR3 DNA sequence: TGTGCCAGCAGCGAGGGACTAGCGGGAGGATACACCGGGGAGCTGTTTTTT.

The genes are TRBV9 and TRBJ2-7; D ambiguous. V was pared by 0 bases and J by 0 bases, with 7 bases between. Germline CDR1 and CDR2: SGDLS and YYNGEE. The CDR3 extends over 14 amino acids. The CDR3 is CASSVDTVSYEQYF. The CDR3 nucleotides are TGTGCCAGCAGCGTAGATACAGTCTCCTACGAGCAGTACTTC.

This clone occurred once. The CDR3 bases are TGTGCCAGCAGTTTAAGGGGTCGGGGCGACACTGAAGCTTTCTTT. It specifies CASSLRGRGDTEAFF. V usage is TRBV28 and J usage is TRBJ1-1, with D possibly matching TRBD1 (5 bases). Germline V lookup: CDR1 MDHEN, CDR2 SYDVKM. Trimming pared 2 bases from V and 3 bases from J, leaving 13 bases between. The CDR3 has 15 residues. Full variable domain (outside the CDR3, taken from reference TRBV28 and TRBJ1-1): DVKVTQSSRYLVKRTGEKVFLECVQDMDHENMFWYRQDPGLGLRLIYFSYDVKMKEKGDIPEGYSVSREKKERFSLILESASTNQTSMYLCASSLRGRGDTEAFFGQGTRLTVV.

The rearrangement joins TRBV6-1 to TRBJ2-7; 8 nucleotides agree with TRBD1. CDR3 length equals 15 residues. J lost 2 bases, V lost 2 bases, and 5 bases had no gene match. The germline CDR1 and CDR2 sequences are MNHNS and SASEGT. The CDR3 loop reads CASSELRTGPYEQYF. The CDR3 nucleotides are TGTGCCAGCAGTGAACTAAGGACAGGGCCCTACGAGCAGTACTTC.

The chain recombines TRBV7-9 with TRBJ2-2, with TRBD1 matching 8 bases. V was pared by 5 bases and J by 7 bases, with 12 bases of the junction left unmatched. Germline CDR1 reads SEHNR; CDR2 reads FQNEAQ (reference sequence). CDR3 size: 16 residues. The CDR3 reads CASSLHTPGGFGELFF. DNA of the CDR3: TGTGCCAGCAGCCTTCATACCCCAGGGGGCTTCGGGGAGCTGTTTTTT.

The CDR3 is CASSQISGQGSYEQYF. The CDR3 DNA sequence: TGCGCCAGCAGCCAGATCTCGGGACAGGGCTCCTACGAGCAGTACTTC. This rearrangement joins TRBV10-2 to TRBJ2-7, with 9 bases lining up with TRBD1. Trimming at V came to 6 bases and at J to 0 bases, leaving 9 bases not matched to a gene. The germline V gene encodes CDR1 WSHSY and CDR2 SAAADI. This CDR3 region has 16 residues.

The DNA for the CDR3 is TGTGCCAGCAGCTTGACCAATTACGAGCAGTACTTC. The encoded protein is CASSLTNYEQYF. The chain couples TRBV5-6 to TRBJ2-7; D remains unclear. Germline CDR1 SGHDT, CDR2 YYEEEE. The CDR3 extends over 12 amino acids. Trimming took off 1 base at V and 4 bases at J, with 6 bases between the two ends.

The rearrangement uses TRBV7-3 and TRBJ2-3; no clear D gene. Looked up from germline, CDR1 is SGHTA and CDR2 is FQGTGA. The CDR3 consists of 16 residues. With 4 bases removed from V and 4 bases from J, the gap between germline ends came to 18 bases. The CDR3 loop is CASSSPLDDTADTQYF. The CDR3 nucleotides are TGTGCCAGCAGCTCCCCTCTGGACGACACCGCAGATACGCAGTATTTT.

This clone was recorded once. This chain joins TRBV4-3 and TRBJ2-7; D is possibly TRBD1 or TRBD2 (5 bases each). CDR1 is LGHNA and CDR2 is YSLEER in the germline V gene. The CDR3 is made up of 14 amino acids. V was pared by 1 base and J by 5 bases, with 12 bases between. The CDR3 DNA follows: TGCGCCAGCAGCCAAGTGATAGGGGACCACGAGCAGTACTTC. This codes for CASSQVIGDHEQYF.

As concerns this clone: The sample carries other DNA sequences with the same CDR3. The V and J genes are TRBV19 and TRBJ1-5; 7 nucleotides match TRBD1. The CDR3 length is 14 residues. CDR1 and CDR2 (germline): LNHDA, SQIVND (reference sequence). The ends lost 5 bases at V and 4 bases at J; junction bases unmatched: 5. CDR3 loop: CASSVRDRNQPQHF. The CDR3 nucleotides are TGTGCCAGTAGTGTCCGGGACAGAAATCAGCCCCAGCATTTT.

The chain joins TRBV7-9 to TRBJ1-2, with D tentatively TRBD1 (6 bases). The CDR3 consists of 15 residues. V lost 4 bases and J lost 3, with 15 bases in between. In germline, CDR1 is SEHNR, CDR2 FQNEAQ (reference sequence). As DNA, the CDR3 is TGTGCCAGCAGCTCCAGCCAGGGGCCTGACTATGGCTACACCTTC. Its protein product is CASSSSQGPDYGYTF.

This clone was observed a single time. The rearrangement uses TRBV5-1 and TRBJ1-2, with 7 bases identical to TRBD1. Germline CDR1 SGHRS, CDR2 YFSETQ. This CDR3 contains 12 residues. V lost 4 bases to trimming and J lost 9 bases; unmatched junction nucleotides: 6. The DNA of the CDR3 is TGCGCCAGCAGCCCAGGACAGGACCGCTACACCTTC. This translates into CASSPGQDRYTF.

In DNA form, the CDR3 reads TGTGCCAGCACCGAAACGGGGGGCACCTACAATGAGCAGTTCTTC. Amino acid sequence: CASTETGGTYNEQFF. V gene TRBV9 combines with J gene TRBJ2-1, with D possibly matching TRBD2 (7 bases). Germline CDR1 and CDR2: SGDLS and YYNGEE. Trimming removed 6 bases from V and 2 bases from J, with 15 bases in between. The CDR3 loop spans 15 amino acids.

The chain has TRBV7-9 and TRBJ1-2; maybe TRBD1 (5 bases). V gave up 4 bases and J gave up 3 bases, with 18 bases separating them. Germline CDR1 is SEHNR and CDR2 is FQNEAQ (reference sequence). The CDR3 loop spans 16 amino acids. For the CDR3, the DNA is TGTGCCAGCAGCTCTGGTGATGGGGCGTTCCACTATGGCTACACCTTC. It specifies CASSSGDGAFHYGYTF.

V is TRBV6-5 and J is TRBJ1-2; D unresolved. This CDR3 region has 15 residues. Between the trimmed V and J ends, which lost 2 bases and 4 bases, there was a span of 14 bases. Germline assignment: CDR1 MNHEY and CDR2 SVGAGI. The CDR3 DNA reads as TGTGCCAGCAGTTACACCGGGCCCGGCCCCTATGGCTACACCTTC. Protein product: CASSYTGPGPYGYTF.

The chain combines TRBV15 with TRBJ1-1; a weak D match, TRBD1 (6 bases). Germline V gene sequence: CDR1 LNHNV, CDR2 YYDKDF (reference sequence). The V end lost 4 bases, the J end lost 7 bases, and 16 bases lay between the germline ends. The CDR3 totals 14 residues. As DNA, the CDR3 is TGTGCCACCAGCAAGGGGGGCGCCCACCTTGAAGCTTTCTTT. Translation gives CATSKGGAHLEAFF.

CDR3 amino acids: CAWSHRATYEQYF. The CDR3 bases are TGTGCCTGGAGTCACAGGGCTACCTACGAGCAGTACTTC. The rearrangement links TRBV30 to TRBJ2-7, with TRBD1 as a possible D gene (6 bases). The CDR3 is made up of 13 amino acids. V was pared by 2 bases and J by 2 bases, with 10 bases between. The germline V gene encodes CDR1 GTSNPN and CDR2 SVGIG (reference sequence).

The rearrangement joins TRBV29-1 to TRBJ2-7; 8 bases are a match to TRBD2. The CDR3 sequence is 16 residues long. Germline CDR1 is SQVTM and CDR2 is ANQGSEA. Trimming removed 0 bases from V and 0 bases from J; junction bases left unmatched: 7. CDR3 residues: CSVEEGAAGDSYEQYF. As DNA, the CDR3 is TGCAGCGTTGAAGAGGGTGCAGCGGGGGACTCCTACGAGCAGTACTTC.

In the case of this clone: One end of the junction varies from germline; a read error may be responsible. CDR3 DNA sequence: TGTGCCTGGAGTGTACCAGGGGAAGGGACTGGAAACATCATATATTTT. Its protein is CAWSVPGEGTGNIIYF. This chain links TRBV30 with TRBJ1-3; possibly TRBD1 for D (6 bases). Germline-derived CDR1 and CDR2 are GTSNPN and SVGIG (reference sequence). CDR3 length: 16 amino acids.

The V and J genes are TRBV2 and TRBJ2-2; a possible D gene is TRBD1 (6 bases). Trimming left V 8 bases short and J 0 bases short, with 16 bases between. CDR1 and CDR2 (germline): SNHLY, FYNNEI. The CDR3 loop spans 16 amino acids. CDR3 in DNA: TGTGCCAGCGAGAGACCCGGGACAACGAACACCGGGGAGCTGTTTTTT. This encodes CASERPGTTNTGELFF.

J is TRBJ2-3 and V is TRBV7-9; D uncertain. Germline CDR1 and CDR2: SEHNR and FQNEAQ (reference sequence). The germline V and J ends were trimmed by 7 bases and 6 bases, with 8 bases remaining between them. The CDR3 contains 11 residues. In DNA, the CDR3 is TGTGCCAGCACCCAGTCCGATACGCAGTATTTT. Protein: CASTQSDTQYF.